These 2 T cell receptor beta chains share one sample of origin, sequenced in a study of shared clonotypes between healthy human individuals (TCRdb year 2020). CD8 naive samples were obtained by positive selection for CCR7 among CD45RO-negative cells, yielding a CD45RA+CCR7+ population from which TemRA cells were excluded. Libraries were built with the immunoSEQ multiplex PCR assay. The table was pulled from immuneACCESS by TCRdb, which kept in-frame rearrangements only. Such tables lose some clones; where checked, under half of the loss comes from unresolved V genes, and the rest has no known cause. The sample data list some 2 million clones, and about 94% of these were observed just once. Roughly 1% of the sample belongs to the ten largest clones. Sequenced: naive CD8+ T cells sorted from blood. The cell subset or site label here, explained by the study, means: CD45RA+CCR7+. These receptors all stem from a man between 18 and 29 years old in good health.

CDR3 amino acids: CASSYSPGGNEQFF. CDR3 in DNA: TGTGCCAGCAGCTACAGCCCGGGGGGCAATGAGCAGTTCTTC. The gene calls are TRBV7-2 and TRBJ2-1, with 7 bases aligning to TRBD2. The CDR3 has 14 residues. The V gene end was trimmed by 4 bases and the J gene end by 6 bases; junction bases not matched to a gene: 6. Germline CDR1 SGHTA, CDR2 FQGNSA.

The rearrangement links TRBV30 to TRBJ2-5, with 10 bases that match TRBD2. The closer fit of TRBJ2-7 to the DNA end suggests the J call may be wrong. There are 15 residues in the CDR3. The germline V gene has CDR1 GTSNPN and CDR2 SVGIG (reference sequence). The chain's CDR3 is CAWGSIAGGNYEQYF. The CDR3 region has the DNA TGTGCCTGGGGGAGTATAGCGGGGGGTAACTACGAGCAGTACTTC.